A single sample is the source of the 21 T cell receptor beta chains below, sequenced in a study of regulatory T cells in long-lasting Graves disease. Time point defined: newly diagnosed GD, antithyroid drugs for less than 3 months. The TCR library was prepared using RNA isolated from PBMCs. Sequencing libraries for TCR beta were prepared with iRepertoire HTBI primers and Arm-PCR of CDR3 regions. TCRdb re-analysed the multiplex PCR reads in MiXCR, keeping a single row per CDR3 protein. The sample shows 450,000 to 600,000 distinct CDR3 sequences, 16% of them seen only once. The data were also submitted as part of a second study, on T cells in Graves' hyperthyroidism and ophthalmopathy.

Sequencing used peripheral blood mononuclear cells (PBMCs), obtained at new diagnosis, from a patient treated with antithyroid drugs. The receptors here all came from a man aged 35-49 years with Graves disease.

The gene calls are TRBV6-2 or TRBV6-3 and TRBJ1-2; TRBD1 matches at 9 bases. The CDR3 sequence is 15 residues long. Germline V gene lookup returns CDR1 MNHEY and CDR2 SVGEGT. V dropped 2 bases and J dropped 4; count of bases not matched to a gene: 5. CDR3 sequence (DNA): TGTGCCAGCAGTTACCCGGACAGGGGAACCTATGGCTACACCTTC. As protein: CASSYPDRGTYGYTF.

This clonotype was seen a few times. It may be a read error: a sequence one base away is much more abundant. This rearrangement joins TRBV20-1 to TRBJ1-5; D possibly corresponds to TRBD1 (5 bases). The V end was cut by 4 bases, the J end by 1 base, with 5 bases between. The CDR3 contains 12 residues. Germline V gives CDR1 DFQATT, CDR2 SNEGSKA (reference sequence). The CDR3 spells CSATGSNQPQHF. CDR3 sequence (DNA): TGCAGTGCTACAGGGAGCAATCAGCCCCAGCATTTT.

This clonotype has ten or more counts. The chain links TRBV12-3 or TRBV12-4 to TRBJ2-7, with TRBD1 as a possible D gene (6 bases). Trimming took off 5 bases at V and 4 bases at J, with 15 bases between the two ends. The length of the CDR3 is 14 residues. Here the CDR3 DNA reads TGTGCCAGCAGTCCGATCGGACAGATATACGAGCAGTACTTC. Protein product: CASSPIGQIYEQYF.

This clonotype was seen at least ten times. The genes are TRBV2 and TRBJ2-1; 7 nucleotides agree with TRBD2. Germline V gene sequence: CDR1 SNHLY, CDR2 FYNNEI. J was trimmed by 0 bases and V by 5 bases; bases with no gene match: 4. This CDR3 is built from 15 residues. This chain's CDR3 is CASSRAGSSYNEQFF. The CDR3 DNA follows: TGTGCCAGCAGTAGAGCGGGAAGCTCCTACAATGAGCAGTTCTTC.

This clonotype was seen at least ten times. V gene TRBV5-1 combines with J gene TRBJ2-7, with 7 bases lining up with TRBD1. This CDR3 is built from 14 residues. The germline V gene encodes CDR1 SGHRS and CDR2 YFSETQ. Unmatched junction bases numbered 5, after V lost 0 bases and J lost 5 bases. CDR3 DNA sequence: TGCGCCAGCAGCTTGGCCGGGACAGCAGACGAGCAGTACTTC. As protein: CASSLAGTADEQYF.

The table lists this clonotype with many counts. The CDR3 here is CASSLDPWGTEAFF. CDR3 DNA: TGCGCCAGCAGCTTGGACCCGTGGGGCACTGAAGCTTTCTTT. The chain combines TRBV5-1 with TRBJ1-1; D unresolved. The CDR3 covers 14 residues. In germline, CDR1 is SGHRS, CDR2 YFSETQ. V was cut by 0 bases and J by 4 bases, with 10 bases left in between.

This clonotype has ten or more counts. This chain joins TRBV6-1 and TRBJ1-5; D gene ambiguous. Trimming removed 4 bases at V and 5 bases at J, with 12 bases between. The CDR3 spans 14 residues. CDR1 is MNHNS, CDR2 SASEGT, per germline. The CDR3 reads CASSGSTLDQPQHF. Written as DNA, the CDR3 is TGTGCCAGCAGTGGTTCCACACTTGATCAGCCCCAGCATTTT.

The gene calls are TRBV20-1 and TRBJ2-7; 10 bases are a match to TRBD2. The trim removed 4 bases at V and 2 bases at J, leaving 2 bases unmatched. Germline lookup yields CDR1 DFQATT and CDR2 SNEGSKA (reference sequence). This CDR3 is 13 amino acids long. The CDR3 DNA is TGCAGTGCTAAGAGCGGGAGGGCCTACGAGCAGTACTTC. Residues: CSAKSGRAYEQYF.

This clonotype was observed at least ten times. V and J are TRBV7-8 and TRBJ2-7, with 9 bases aligning to TRBD2. V gave up 5 bases and J gave up 1 base; unmatched junction bases: 3. Germline V CDR1 and CDR2: SGHVS, FQNEAQ. CDR3 size: 14 residues. This chain's CDR3 is CASSRLADSYEQYF. The DNA for the CDR3 is TGTGCCAGCAGCCGACTAGCGGATTCCTACGAGCAGTACTTC.

This clonotype has only a few counts. At one boundary the junction diverges from the germline segment, which might be a read error. The CDR3 nucleotides are TGTGCCAGCAGTGGACTAGCGGGAGGTTTGGATGAGCAGTTCTTC. Translated, it gives CASSGLAGGLDEQFF. This chain links TRBV5-1 with TRBJ2-1, with 14 bases identical to TRBD2. Per germline, CDR1 SGHRS and CDR2 YFSETQ. The CDR3 spans 15 residues.

Only a few counts were recorded for this clonotype. This sequence may be a read error, since a much larger clone differs from it by one base. The conserved phenylalanine or tryptophan is not found at the CDR3 terminus, so this likely reflects a read error. This chain uses TRBV28 with TRBJ2-7; tentative D call: TRBD1 (5 bases). The V gene lost 1 base and the J gene lost 0 bases, with 19 bases spanning the gap. Germline V gene data show CDR1 as MDHEN and CDR2 as SYDVKM. This CDR3 is 18 amino acids long. The CDR3 DNA is TGTGCCAGCAGTTTATCTTTTCCCGGCCAGGGCAGCTCCTACGAGCAGTACCTC. It is translated as CASSLSFPGQGSSYEQYL.

This chain uses TRBV30 with TRBJ2-5; unclear D gene. V lost 0 bases, J lost 4 bases, and 9 bases lay in between. CDR1 and CDR2 from the germline V gene are GTSNPN and SVGIG (reference sequence). The CDR3 consists of 13 residues. The CDR3 is CAWSVLPGETQYF. CDR3 DNA: TGTGCCTGGAGTGTACTTCCAGGAGAGACCCAGTACTTC.

This clonotype was counted many times. This chain connects TRBV5-1 to TRBJ2-1, with 8 bases lining up with TRBD2. Germline trimming cut 4 bases from V and 1 base from J; bases unmatched to any gene: 7. Germline-derived CDR1 and CDR2 are SGHRS and YFSETQ. The CDR3 has 16 amino acids. CDR3 coding DNA: TGCGCCAGCAGCCTCCGGTCTAGCGGGTCCTACAATGAGCAGTTCTTC. Protein product: CASSLRSSGSYNEQFF.

With regard to this clonotype: Given a much more abundant clone one base away, this may be a read error. The chain combines TRBV7-3 with TRBJ2-2, with 7 bases lining up with TRBD1. The CDR3 has 15 amino acids. Germline V gene lookup returns CDR1 SGHTA and CDR2 FQGTGA. The CDR3 is CAGSLNSGGTGELFF. DNA for the CDR3: TGTGCCGGCAGCTTAAATTCAGGGGGCACCGGGGAGCTGTTTTTT.

This rearrangement joins TRBV12-3 or TRBV12-4 to TRBJ2-2; D gene ambiguous. CDR3 size: 15 residues. Trimming left V 1 base short and J 7 bases short, with 13 bases between. DNA of the CDR3: TGTGCCAGCAGTTTAGAGGATCCCTCCATCGGGGAGCTGTTTTTT. Protein: CASSLEDPSIGELFF.

This clonotype turned up a few times. A read error is the likely source, as a far larger clone sits one nucleotide away. The J gene is TRBJ2-1, the V gene TRBV7-2; 7 nucleotides align to TRBD2. The CDR3 extends over 17 amino acids. Germline V CDR1 and CDR2: SGHTA, FQGNSA. V dropped 1 base and J dropped 10; count of bases not matched to a gene: 16. CDR3 DNA sequence: TGTGCCAGCAGCTTAGTTATAGTAGCGGGCTTCTCCTACGAGCAGTTCTTC. Protein sequence: CASSLVIVAGFSYEQFF.

A remark on this clonotype: This may be a read error: a much more frequent sequence differs by one nucleotide. The chain links TRBV5-1 to TRBJ1-1; D unresolved. V gave up 6 bases and J gave up 4 bases, with 13 bases separating them. Germline assignment: CDR1 SGHRS and CDR2 YFSETQ. The CDR3 contains 13 residues. The CDR3 nucleotides read TGCGCCAGCAAAGTAACGATTAGCACTGAAGCTTTCTTT. Its translation is CASKVTISTEAFF.

This clonotype has at least ten counts. DNA of the CDR3: TGTGCCAGCAGCTTAGTCCGGGTTCCCCCTCCAGATACGCAGTATTTT. Translating it yields CASSLVRVPPPDTQYF. V and J are TRBV7-8 and TRBJ2-3; D ambiguous. The length of the CDR3 is 16 residues. V gave up 1 base and J gave up 4 bases, with 15 bases separating them. Germline CDR1 SGHVS, CDR2 FQNEAQ.

Ten or more counts support this clonotype. This chain connects TRBV28 to TRBJ2-7, with TRBD2 as a possible D gene (5 bases). Germline assignment: CDR1 MDHEN and CDR2 SYDVKM. The length of the CDR3 is 14 residues. V shed 2 bases and J shed 7 bases, with 15 bases lying between them. In nucleotides, the CDR3 is TGTGCCAGCAGTTTAGTGGGAGCCCTCCGTGAGCAGTACTTC. Translated, it gives CASSLVGALREQYF.

This clonotype has at least ten counts. V and J are TRBV28 and TRBJ2-5; weak D call: TRBD2 (5 bases). The V gene's germline CDR1 is MDHEN and CDR2 SYDVKM. The CDR3 consists of 16 residues. Trimming took 2 bases from V and 5 from J, leaving 18 bases between them. CDR3 sequence: CASSLLRRGSGETQYF. In DNA form, the CDR3 reads TGTGCCAGCAGTTTACTCCGTCGAGGGAGTGGTGAGACCCAGTACTTC.

As regards this clonotype: This is likely an artifact of a read error, given a far larger clone one base away. This chain connects TRBV28 to TRBJ2-4; 8 bases match TRBD1. Germline CDR1 MDHEN, CDR2 SYDVKM. The CDR3 covers 17 residues. The V gene end was trimmed by 5 bases and the J gene end by 13 bases; junction bases not matched to a gene: 22. CDR3 in amino acids: CASSPGTGLSGYNEQYF. CDR3 DNA sequence: TGTGCCAGCAGTCCCGGGACAGGCCTTAGTGGCTACAATGAGCAGTACTTC.